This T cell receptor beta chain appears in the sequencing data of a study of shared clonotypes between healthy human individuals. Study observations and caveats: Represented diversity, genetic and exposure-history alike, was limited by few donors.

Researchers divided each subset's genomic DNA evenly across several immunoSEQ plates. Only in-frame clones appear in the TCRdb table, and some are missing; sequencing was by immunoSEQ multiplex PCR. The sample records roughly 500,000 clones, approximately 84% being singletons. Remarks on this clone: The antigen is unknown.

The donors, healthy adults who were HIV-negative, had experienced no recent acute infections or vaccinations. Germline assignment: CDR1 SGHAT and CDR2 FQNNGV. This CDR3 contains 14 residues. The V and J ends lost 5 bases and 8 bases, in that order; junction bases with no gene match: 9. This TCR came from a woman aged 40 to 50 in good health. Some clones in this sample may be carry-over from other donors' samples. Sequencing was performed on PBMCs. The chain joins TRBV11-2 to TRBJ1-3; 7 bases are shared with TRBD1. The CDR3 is CASSRDSQGYTIYF. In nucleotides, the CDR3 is TGTGCCAGCAGCCGGGACAGCCAGGGGTACACCATATATTTT.